This T cell receptor beta chain was recorded in a study of OX40 agonist ivuxolimab in advanced cancers. Study-level background: Every 2 weeks, patients received ivuxolimab intravenously, dosed at 0.01 to 10 mg/kg. Findings of the study overall: Antigens targeted by the expanded peripheral T cells were not determined.

Trimming shortened V by 3 bases and J by 5 bases, and 11 bases separated the two germline ends. CDR3 size: 14 residues. CDR1 is SNHLY and CDR2 is FYNNEI in the germline V gene. TCRdb's table, derived via immunoSEQ multiplex PCR, lists solely in-frame clones and lacks some. This sample yields about 70,000 clones, of which roughly four fifths are seen a single time; 6.5% to 7.5% belongs to the top ten. Concerning this clone itself: Its antigen remains unknown.

This clonotype was sampled from an adult with an advanced solid tumor such as melanoma, head and neck, liver or kidney cancer. The V call is TRBV2, the J call TRBJ2-4; TRBD1 or TRBD2 may be the D gene (5 bases each). Here the sequenced sample was CD4+ or CD8+ T cells sorted from blood, taken in a trial of the OX40 agonist ivuxolimab. CDR3 DNA: TGTGCCAGCAGTGATTCCCAGGGACAAAACATTCAGTACTTC. This encodes CASSDSQGQNIQYF.